Listed here is a single T cell receptor beta chain. This entry is derived from a study of technical replicates of blood from a handful of donors. Clones were read by immunoSEQ multiplex PCR, and TCRdb kept only the in-frame ones, dropping some. The table has around 68,000 clones, about 97% seen once. Trimming at V came to 2 bases and at J to 7 bases, leaving 12 bases not matched to a gene. The V gene's germline CDR1 is SGHNT and CDR2 YENEEA. The CDR3 has 16 amino acids. The rearrangement uses TRBV11-3 and TRBJ2-7, with 9 bases aligning to TRBD1. This TCR was recovered from a human donor in good health. Specimen: T cells isolated from PBMCs. CDR3: CASSLTSGTGLREQYF. The CDR3 DNA reads TGTGCCAGCAGCTTAACCTCCGGGACAGGGTTAAGGGAGCAGTACTTC.